Sequencing of this T cell receptor (beta chain) was carried out in a study of shared clonotypes between healthy human individuals (dated by TCRdb to 2018 to 2021). Background for the entire study: The cohort included three men and two women between 18 and 49 years of age. For each donor, CD4 naive and CD4 memory were each run on three plates, CD8 naive on two plates, and CD8 memory on one plate. Blood TCR repertoires of a handful of healthy adults were deeply sequenced to estimate repertoire size and the extent of clonotype sharing between individuals. Libraries were prepared and TCR repertoires were sequenced by different laboratories using diverse techniques, in order to increase sequencing depth and limit assay-specific biases. Per donor, leukapheresis produced somewhere between about 0.94 and 9 billion PBMCs. What the work shows at the level of the full study, not this receptor alone: Because the study included a small number of donors, the genetic and exposure-history diversity represented was limited. Sampling was restricted to blood, and TCR repertoires in tissues likely differ from the TCR repertoires found in blood. Sharing across a few donors was observed for roughly 5.4% of naive CD4, about 3.2% of naive CD8, 2% to 2.5% of memory CD4, and approximately 0.41% of memory CD8 clonotypes. Naive subsets generally had larger estimated clonotype richness than memory subsets. Based on pairwise subsampling, the degree of clonotype sharing among donors was expected to be affected by sequencing depth. Compared with non-shared clonotypes, clonotypes shared by all four sorted-subset donors had higher generation probabilities. Incomplete sequencing was indicated by rarefaction of sorted-subset datasets, despite the large sequencing depth.

The donors were healthy, HIV-negative adults with no recently reported acute infections or vaccinations. Only Caucasian adults living in Nashville, Tennessee, USA were represented among the donors. Magnetic negative selection was used to enrich CD4+ T cells, after which naive cells were positively selected on CD45RA and the negative fraction became the memory subset. Blood was obtained by leukapheresis, after which PBMCs were separated by Ficoll-Histopaque density gradient centrifugation and cryopreserved in liquid nitrogen vapor phase. Analytical flow cytometry was used to check the purity and quantity of each magnetically sorted T cell population. From each sorted fraction, genomic DNA was isolated and quantified by UV absorbance on a Nanodrop 2000c. Reading from cysteine to phenylalanine, the CDR3 counts 17 amino acids. The CDR3 DNA has 51 bases and is translated from base 1. The germline V gene specifies ENHRY as CDR1 and SYGVKD as CDR2. V loses 6 bases at its end and J loses 5 bases; junction bases beyond the gene matches: 12.

TCR CDR3 regions were amplified from genomic DNA by multiplex PCR using the deep immunoSEQ assay. For each cell subset, the extracted genomic DNA was distributed evenly across all wells of several immunoSEQ 96-well plates, and each plate served as one replicate. For sorted subsets, around 200 ng genomic DNA, equal to some 30,000 T cell genomes, was loaded into each replicate PCR. Purified libraries were measured with a Qubit 3.0 fluorometer, size-checked on a Bioanalyzer 2100, and measured again with the KAPA Library Quantification kit. Each immunoSEQ 96-well plate was sequenced on its own single-read 150-cycle Illumina NextSeq 550 flow cell. In the original analysis: The immunoSEQ output contained only junctional sequences without quality scores, so filtering could not match that applied to full-length reads. Sequences were annotated with PyIR, a Python wrapper for IgBLAST v1.9, using IMGT germline references to assign V/J genes and CDR3. Reads with weak V/J assignments (E-value above 1e-6), missing CDR3, stop codons, out-of-frame junctions, or ambiguous translated residues were removed. V3J clonotypes were defined as sequences sharing an identical inferred V gene, J gene, and CDR3 amino acid sequence. Percentage overlap between repertoires was computed as shared unique clonotypes divided by the size of the smaller repertoire. Repertoire richness was assessed with RTK rarefaction, the Chao1 estimator, and Recon v2.1 estimates of unobserved clonotypes. OLGA was used to compute generation probabilities for all TCRbeta clonotypes that the gDNA method yielded from a handful of donors. TCRdb carries this immuneACCESS record with in-frame sequences only. Its versions omit some clonotypes, under half of them owing to an unresolved V gene in the studies checked, with the rest unexplained. That table is the source of V, J and clone size, and D and trimming were worked out from the DNA. This sample has approximately 1,500,000 clones in its table, and 98% of those were observed once. The ten largest clones take up roughly 0.4% of the sample.

On this clone itself: Its antigen target is currently unknown. No base-level quality is on record; no much larger clone is a single base apart.

The sample consisted of naive CD4+ T cells sorted from blood. The cell subset or site label corresponds to: CD45RA+ positively selected. This TCR derives from a man younger than 40 in good health. Recombination connected TRBV10-3 to TRBJ2-3; the central 12 bases match TRBD2. The bases are TGTGCCATCAGCCCGAGACTAGCGGGAGAAACCGGAGATACGCAGTATTTT. Translated, this gives CAISPRLAGETGDTQYF.